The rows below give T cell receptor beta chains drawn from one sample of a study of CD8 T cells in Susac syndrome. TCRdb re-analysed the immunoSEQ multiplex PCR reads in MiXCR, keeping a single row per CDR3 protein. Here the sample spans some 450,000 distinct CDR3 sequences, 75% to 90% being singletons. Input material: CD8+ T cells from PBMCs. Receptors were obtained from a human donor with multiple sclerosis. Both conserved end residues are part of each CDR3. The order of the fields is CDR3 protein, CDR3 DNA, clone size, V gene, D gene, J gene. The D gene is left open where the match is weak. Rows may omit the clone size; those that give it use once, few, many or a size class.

CASSPGGLQETQYF,TGTGCCAGCAGTCCGGGGGGACTCCAAGAGACCCAGTACTTC,NA,TRBV6-5,TRBD2,TRBJ2-5
CASSYSWAVAGYEQYF,TGTGCCAGCAGTTACTCGTGGGCGGTAGCGGGGTACGAGCAGTACTTC,NA,TRBV6-6,TRBD2,TRBJ2-7
CASSPGRSEQYF,TGTGCCAGCAGTCCTGGACGGAGCGAGCAGTACTTC,NA,TRBV28,NA,TRBJ2-7
CASRETVRSSYEQYF,TGTGCCAGCAGGGAGACAGTACGAAGCTCCTACGAGCAGTACTTC,few,TRBV6-5,NA,TRBJ2-7
CATSRDRQRGLNTIYF,TGTGCCACCAGCAGAGATCGTCAAAGGGGGCTAAACACCATATATTTT,NA,TRBV15,TRBD1,TRBJ1-3
CASSLFRHDREQYF,TGTGCCAGCAGTTTATTCCGCCACGACCGGGAGCAGTACTTC,NA,TRBV28,NA,TRBJ2-7
CASSSRVRHSPLHF,TGTGCCAGCAGCTCGCGGGTTCGCCATTCACCCCTCCACTTT,once,TRBV5-8,NA,TRBJ1-6
CASSEEASGAYEQYF,TGTGCCAGCAGTGAAGAGGCTAGCGGAGCCTACGAGCAGTACTTC,NA,TRBV6-1,TRBD2,TRBJ2-7
CSARASSGGLTYEQYF,TGCAGTGCTAGAGCGTCTAGCGGGGGCCTCACCTACGAGCAGTACTTC,NA,TRBV20-1,TRBD2,TRBJ2-7
CASSTRDRVYEQYF,TGTGCCAGCAGTACCCGGGACAGGGTATACGAGCAGTACTTC,NA,TRBV13,TRBD1,TRBJ2-7
CASSHPHASTDTQYF,TGCGCCAGCAGCCACCCCCACGCGAGCACAGATACGCAGTATTTT,NA,TRBV4-1,NA,TRBJ2-3
CASSQDWGSRETQYF,TGCGCCAGCAGCCAAGATTGGGGCAGTCGGGAGACCCAGTACTTC,NA,TRBV4-1,NA,TRBJ2-5
CASSQAEFTEAFF,TGCGCCAGCAGCCAAGCTGAATTCACTGAAGCTTTCTTT,once,TRBV4-1,NA,TRBJ1-1
CASSPPGLADQGEQFF,TGTGCCAGCAGTCCACCGGGACTAGCGGACCAGGGTGAGCAGTTCTTC,few,TRBV12-3/TRBV12-4,TRBD2,TRBJ2-1
CASSLDGAEQYF,TGTGCCAGCAGCTTAGATGGAGCAGAGCAGTACTTC,NA,TRBV11-3,NA,TRBJ2-7
CASSSLNTGELFF,TGTGCCAGCAGCTCACTAAACACCGGGGAGCTGTTTTTT,NA,TRBV11-2,NA,TRBJ2-2
CASSLGPLGDYGYTF,TGCGCCAGCAGCTTGGGCCCTTTAGGGGACTATGGCTACACCTTC,many,TRBV5-1,NA,TRBJ1-2
CSVEIAGEDTQYF,TGCAGCGTTGAGATAGCGGGAGAAGATACGCAGTATTTT,NA,TRBV29-1,TRBD2,TRBJ2-3
CASGDRDYSYEQYF,TGTGCCAGCGGCGACAGGGATTACTCCTACGAGCAGTACTTC,NA,TRBV2,TRBD1,TRBJ2-7
CASSGGGTMNTEAFF,TGTGCCAGCAGTGGGGGTGGGACCATGAACACTGAAGCTTTCTTT,NA,TRBV28,NA,TRBJ1-1
CASSTVRTGNYEQYF,TGTGCCAGCAGTACCGTCAGGACAGGGAACTACGAGCAGTACTTC,NA,TRBV6-1,TRBD1,TRBJ2-7
CSARDQNRGNEQYF,TGCAGTGCTAGAGATCAAAACAGGGGTAACGAGCAGTACTTC,NA,TRBV20-1,TRBD1,TRBJ2-7
CASSSLLHNPRYYEQYF,TGTGCCAGCAGTTCGCTTCTTCACAATCCACGGTACTACGAGCAGTACTTC,NA,TRBV6-5,NA,TRBJ2-7
CSALDGENTEAFF,TGCAGTGCTCTGGACGGGGAGAACACTGAAGCTTTCTTT,NA,TRBV20-1,NA,TRBJ1-1
CASSLEGDLGETQYF,TGTGCCAGCAGCTTGGAAGGGGACCTTGGAGAGACCCAGTACTTC,NA,TRBV7-9,NA,TRBJ2-5
CASSPGHGIRGYTF,TGCGCCAGCAGCCCGGGACACGGGATTAGAGGCTACACCTTC,NA,TRBV4-1,NA,TRBJ1-2
CASSYSTPGTKYYEQYF,TGTGCCAGCAGTTACTCGACTCCCGGGACAAAGTACTACGAGCAGTACTTC,NA,TRBV6-5,NA,TRBJ2-7
CASSLRAFPGANVLTF,TGTGCCAGCAGTCTCAGGGCTTTTCCTGGGGCCAACGTCCTGACTTTC,NA,TRBV6-6,NA,TRBJ2-6
CASSPGEGSNEQYF,TGCGCCAGCAGCCCCGGGGAGGGTTCCAACGAGCAGTACTTC,NA,TRBV5-1,TRBD2,TRBJ2-7
CAWSVGLAPGETQYF,TGTGCCTGGAGTGTAGGGCTAGCCCCCGGAGAGACCCAGTACTTC,NA,TRBV30,NA,TRBJ2-5
CASTSRTGIAYGYTF,TGTGCCAGCACCTCGAGGACAGGGATAGCTTATGGCTACACCTTC,NA,TRBV2,TRBD1,TRBJ1-2
CASSSNQGAISYEQYF,TGTGCCAGCAGCTCTAATCAGGGGGCCATCTCCTACGAGCAGTACTTC,NA,TRBV7-2,TRBD1,TRBJ2-7
CASSPPEDRAVF,TGTGCCAGCAGTCCTCCAGAGGACAGGGCGGTCTTC,NA,TRBV28,TRBD1,TRBJ2-1
CSVVRDFYNEQFF,TGCAGCGTTGTAAGGGATTTCTACAATGAGCAGTTCTTC,NA,TRBV29-1,NA,TRBJ2-1
CASSQDRSASGANVLTF,TGTGCCAGCAGCCAAGATCGGAGCGCTTCTGGGGCCAACGTCCTGACTTTC,NA,TRBV3-1,NA,TRBJ2-6
CASSQDGQGAREAFF,TGCGCCAGCAGCCAAGATGGTCAGGGGGCGCGTGAAGCTTTCTTT,NA,TRBV4-1,TRBD1,TRBJ1-1
CASSSTGPVVNGYTF,TGTGCCAGCAGTTCCACAGGGCCGGTAGTCAATGGCTACACCTTC,NA,TRBV27,NA,TRBJ1-2
CASSEVEGGYEQYF,TGTGCCAGCAGTGAAGTAGAGGGAGGCTACGAGCAGTACTTC,NA,TRBV2,NA,TRBJ2-7
CASSPGASGGAYEQFF,TGTGCCAGCAGCCCGGGGGCCAGCGGGGGGGCCTATGAGCAGTTCTTC,once,TRBV13,TRBD2,TRBJ2-1
CASSYWSGELFF,TGTGCCAGCAGTTACTGGTCCGGGGAGCTGTTTTTT,NA,TRBV6-5,NA,TRBJ2-2
CASATRGQTLSGANVLTF,TGTGCCAGCGCCACCCGAGGACAGACTCTCTCTGGGGCCAACGTCCTGACTTTC,NA,TRBV28,NA,TRBJ2-6
CASSARPGTGFIHYGYTF,TGTGCCAGCAGCGCCCGTCCCGGGACAGGTTTTATCCACTATGGCTACACCTTC,NA,TRBV9,TRBD1,TRBJ1-2
CASSVTQGVGTGELFF,TGTGCCAGCAGTGTTACCCAGGGGGTAGGCACCGGGGAGCTGTTTTTT,NA,TRBV6-1,TRBD1,TRBJ2-2
CASNLQVPNTGELFF,TGTGCCAGTAATTTACAGGTTCCGAACACCGGGGAGCTGTTTTTT,NA,TRBV19,NA,TRBJ2-2
CSARDQEGRYGYTF,TGCAGTGCTAGAGATCAGGAGGGACGCTATGGCTACACCTTC,NA,TRBV20-1,NA,TRBJ1-2
CASSDPGQGAVQPQHF,TGTGCCAGTAGTGACCCTGGACAGGGGGCGGTTCAGCCCCAGCATTTT,NA,TRBV19,TRBD1,TRBJ1-5
CASSPKDREVETQYF,TGTGCCAGCAGCCCCAAAGATAGAGAAGTAGAGACCCAGTACTTC,NA,TRBV27,NA,TRBJ2-5
CASSSWDGEVGGYTF,TGCGCCAGCAGCTCCTGGGACGGGGAAGTAGGTGGCTACACCTTC,NA,TRBV5-1,NA,TRBJ1-2
CASSKFNSPLHF,TGTGCCAGCAGTAAATTTAATTCACCCCTCCACTTT,NA,TRBV5-4,NA,TRBJ1-6
CSVFVEVYNEQFF,TGCAGCGTTTTCGTTGAAGTCTACAATGAGCAGTTCTTC,NA,TRBV29-1,NA,TRBJ2-1
CASSSAVLGGELFF,TGTGCCAGCAGTTCAGCAGTCCTAGGCGGGGAGCTGTTTTTT,NA,TRBV7-6,NA,TRBJ2-2
CASSILEGQAYEQYF,TGTGCCAGTAGTATCCTCGAGGGACAGGCCTACGAGCAGTACTTC,NA,TRBV19,TRBD1,TRBJ2-7
CSAREGGIYGYTF,TGCAGTGCTAGAGAAGGCGGTATCTATGGCTACACCTTC,NA,TRBV20-1,NA,TRBJ1-2
CASSPLRTGSYGYTF,TGCGCCAGCAGCCCTTTAAGGACAGGCAGCTATGGCTACACCTTC,NA,TRBV4-1,TRBD1,TRBJ1-2
CASRLRLPLNTEAFF,TGTGCCAGCAGACTTAGACTCCCGCTGAACACTGAAGCTTTCTTT,NA,TRBV27,NA,TRBJ1-1